This T cell receptor (beta chain) derives from a study of T-cell reconstitution after alpha-beta-depleted transplantation in children. Study-wide results and caveats: In patients about two months after transplant, alpha-beta T cells reportedly arose from several hundred expanded graft clones. Some patients owed their high day-60 TCRbeta diversity to surviving recipient T cells and thymic progenitors. Fresh T-cell production supplied most of the T-cell counts and diversity seen one year after transplant.

In this sample, this clonotype turned up a few times. Its target is not known. Preparation of the TCRbeta library used unique molecular identifiers. TCRdb reprocessed the PCR reads with MiXCR, giving one entry per CDR3 protein. The profile shows about 590,000 distinct CDR3 sequences, over 10% of them singletons. The germline gives CDR1 LGHDT, CDR2 YNNKEL (reference sequence). Trimming took 1 base from V and 4 from J, leaving 12 bases between them. CDR3 length equals 15 residues. V and J are TRBV3-1 and TRBJ2-3; no clear D gene. The origin of this receptor is a male patient aged 10-17 years who had a stem cell transplant for acute myeloid leukemia, so the T cells may come from the graft donor. The sample consisted of PBMCs, mostly from graft donor cells, taken 360 days after TCRalphabeta/CD19-depleted stem cell transplant. This chain's CDR3 is CASSQVVGVPDTQYF. In DNA, the CDR3 is TGTGCCAGCAGCCAAGTTGTTGGAGTCCCAGATACGCAGTATTTT.